A single T cell receptor beta chain is shown here with its context. Its target is unknown. Assay: immunoSEQ multiplex PCR; the TCRdb copy retains only in-frame clones and omits some. The sample consists of more than 95,000 clones, about 88% of them appearing once. The length of the CDR3 is 13 residues. V trimming: 7 bases; J trimming: 4 bases; junction bases outside the gene matches: 5. Germline values: CDR1 SNHLY, CDR2 FYNNEI. The data derive from a study of graft-versus-host responses after intestinal transplantation. Findings of the study overall: The marrow of recipients harbored GvH clones, and ileum or blood showed some of them first.

The sample was unstimulated CD4+ T cells sorted from spleen or lymph node cells, taken before intestinal transplant. The chain carries TRBV2 and TRBJ2-5; TRBD1 matches 8 bases. The origin of this receptor is a human donor who received an intestinal transplant. The chain's CDR3 is CASIGQGSETQYF. CDR3 DNA sequence: TGTGCCAGCATCGGACAGGGTTCAGAGACCCAGTACTTC. Looking up the rest from reference TRBV2 and TRBJ2-5 gives the full variable domain: EPEVTQTPSHQVTQMGQEVILRCVPISNHLYFYWYRQILGQKVEFLVSFYNNEISEKSEIFDDQFSVERPDGSNFTLKIRSTKLEDSAMYFCASIGQGSETQYFGPGTRLLVL.